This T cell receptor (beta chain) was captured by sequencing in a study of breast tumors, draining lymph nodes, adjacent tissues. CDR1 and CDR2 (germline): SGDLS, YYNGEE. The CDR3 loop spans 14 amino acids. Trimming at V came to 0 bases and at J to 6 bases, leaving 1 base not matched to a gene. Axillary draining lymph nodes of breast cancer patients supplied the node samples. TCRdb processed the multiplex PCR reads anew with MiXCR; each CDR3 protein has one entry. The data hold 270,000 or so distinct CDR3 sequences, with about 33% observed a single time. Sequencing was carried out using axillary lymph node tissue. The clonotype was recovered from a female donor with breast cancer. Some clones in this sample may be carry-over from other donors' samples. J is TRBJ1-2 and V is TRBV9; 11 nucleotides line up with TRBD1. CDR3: CASSVGTGGHGYTF. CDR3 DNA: TGTGCCAGCAGCGTAGGGACAGGGGGCCATGGCTACACCTTC.